These 27 T cell receptor beta chains share one sample of origin, sequenced in a study of T cell responses to AZD1222 COVID-19 vaccine. The repertoire was sequenced with immunoSEQ multiplex PCR; TCRdb's copy has only in-frame clones and lacks some. The table shows tens of thousands of clones, with 70% to 90% occurring only once. The sample here was peripheral blood, taken on day 0 of AZD1222 vaccination. These receptors all come from an adult in good health.

The chain links TRBV2 to TRBJ1-2, with 7 bases aligning to TRBD1. Germline V gives CDR1 SNHLY, CDR2 FYNNEI. This CDR3 spans 14 amino acids. Losses at the gene ends were 7 bases for V and 2 bases for J; bases not matched to a gene: 7. The CDR3 DNA sequence: TGTGCCAGCACATCAACAGGGGTGAACTATGGCTACACCTTC. This gives the protein CASTSTGVNYGYTF.

The chain uses TRBV5-1 and TRBJ1-4; D gene unclear. The CDR3 loop spans 15 amino acids. Germline lookup yields CDR1 SGHRS and CDR2 YFSETQ. V was pared by 3 bases and J by 0 bases, with 9 bases between. The CDR3 is CASSSGRATNEKLFF. As DNA, the CDR3 is TGCGCCAGCAGCTCGGGGAGAGCAACTAATGAAAAACTGTTTTTT. Full variable domain (outside the CDR3, taken from reference TRBV5-1 and TRBJ1-4): KAGVTQTPRYLIKTRGQQVTLSCSPISGHRSVSWYQQTPGQGLQFLFEYFSETQRNKGNFPGRFSGRQFSNSRSEMNVSTLELGDSALYLCASSSGRATNEKLFFGSGTQLSVL.

V is TRBV5-5 and J is TRBJ2-7; D call uncertain. V shed 0 bases and J shed 7 bases, with 11 bases lying between them. This CDR3 is built from 13 residues. Germline V gene lookup returns CDR1 SGHKS and CDR2 YYEKEE (reference sequence). CDR3 protein: CASSLVPFTEQYF. The CDR3 DNA follows: TGTGCCAGCAGCTTGGTTCCTTTTACGGAGCAGTACTTC.

This chain uses TRBV4-2 with TRBJ2-1; D gene unclear. The CDR3 loop spans 12 amino acids. Trimming shortened V by 2 bases and J by 7 bases, and 6 bases separated the two germline ends. The germline V gene has CDR1 LGHNA and CDR2 YNFKEQ. The CDR3 DNA is TGTGCCAGCAGCCAACAGAGGAATGAGCAGTTCTTC. It codes for CASSQQRNEQFF.

The CDR3 DNA reads TGTGCCAGCAGCTACAGGGAAAGCACAGATACGCAGTATTTT. Translation: CASSYRESTDTQYF. This chain joins TRBV6-5 and TRBJ2-3; D may be TRBD1 (6 bases). The germline gives CDR1 MNHEY, CDR2 SVGAGI. Trimming stripped 6 bases from V and 0 bases from J, with 10 bases between. The CDR3 has 14 amino acids.

V and J are TRBV7-9 and TRBJ1-1; D is ambiguous. The CDR3 is 11 residues long. Trimming took off 5 bases at V and 5 bases at J, with 6 bases between the two ends. Germline loops: CDR1 SEHNR, CDR2 FQNEAQ (reference sequence). CDR3 amino acids: CASSPGTEAFF. The CDR3, as DNA: TGTGCCAGCAGCCCCGGGACTGAAGCTTTCTTT.

This chain uses TRBV2 with TRBJ1-5; 8 bases match TRBD1. CDR1 SNHLY and CDR2 FYNNEI come from the germline V gene. The junction had 3 bases not matched to a gene; V was cut back by 4 bases and J by 4 bases. CDR3 length equals 14 residues. The CDR3 coding sequence is TGTGCCAGCAGTGCAGGGGGCGCGAATCAGCCCCAGCATTTT. This encodes CASSAGGANQPQHF. The variable domain in full, with the rest retrieved from reference TRBV2 and TRBJ1-5, is EPEVTQTPSHQVTQMGQEVILRCVPISNHLYFYWYRQILGQKVEFLVSFYNNEISEKSEIFDDQFSVERPDGSNFTLKIRSTKLEDSAMYFCASSAGGANQPQHFGDGTRLSIL.

This chain connects TRBV5-1 to TRBJ2-1, with TRBD2 identical over 12 bases. Germline lookup yields CDR1 SGHRS and CDR2 YFSETQ. With V trimmed by 0 bases and J by 9 bases, 7 bases remained unmatched. CDR3 length: 16 residues. The CDR3 DNA is TGCGCCAGCAGCTTGGGGTCTAGCGGGGGGGCGGTTGAGCAGTTCTTC. Protein sequence: CASSLGSSGGAVEQFF.

This chain uses TRBV6-2 or TRBV6-3 with TRBJ2-3; D is possibly TRBD2 (7 bases). V dropped 6 bases and J dropped 6 bases, with 16 bases sitting between them. Germline V gene lookup returns CDR1 MNHEY and CDR2 SVGEGT. The CDR3 length is 14 residues. The CDR3 region has the DNA TGTGCCAGCAGCCCGAGGGGGGGCGTCGATACGCAGTATTTT. Residues: CASSPRGGVDTQYF.

The gene calls are TRBV12-3 or TRBV12-4 and TRBJ1-4, with no clear D. This CDR3 region has 13 residues. Trimming cost V 3 bases and J 6 bases, with 8 bases left between them. The CDR3 DNA sequence: TGTGCCAGCAGTTTGGAAACAGATGAAAAACTGTTTTTT. Translation: CASSLETDEKLFF.

The chain couples TRBV2 to TRBJ1-2, with TRBD1 matching 9 bases. After removal of 7 bases from V and 2 bases from J, the junction contained 2 bases not matched to a gene. The CDR3 totals 13 residues. Germline loops: CDR1 SNHLY, CDR2 FYNNEI. CDR3 DNA: TGTGCCAGCAAGGGGACAGGGAACTATGGCTACACCTTC. The encoded protein is CASKGTGNYGYTF.

The chain recombines TRBV7-9 with TRBJ2-1, with no clear D. The CDR3 totals 13 residues. Looked up from germline, CDR1 is SEHNR and CDR2 is FQNEAQ (reference sequence). The V gene lost 5 bases and the J gene lost 6 bases, with 11 bases spanning the gap. In nucleotides, the CDR3 is TGTGCCAGCAGCCCCAAGGCAGGCAATGAGCAGTTCTTC. Translation: CASSPKAGNEQFF.

This chain connects TRBV6-1 to TRBJ2-5, with a weak D call TRBD1 (6 bases). Trimming stripped 1 base from V and 14 bases from J, with 11 bases between. The CDR3 sequence is 11 residues long. Germline loops: CDR1 MNHNS, CDR2 SASEGT. CDR3 nucleotide sequence: TGTGCCAGCAGTGAAGAACAGGGTCCTTACTTC. Translation gives CASSEEQGPYF.

The chain joins TRBV2 to TRBJ1-5; TRBD1 is a possible D gene (6 bases). Germline CDR1 SNHLY, CDR2 FYNNEI. This CDR3 region has 14 residues. V lost 6 bases and J 0 bases, leaving 9 bases between the germline ends. The CDR3 coding sequence is TGTGCCAGCAGCCAGGGGTCTAGCAATCAGCCCCAGCATTTT. This sequence encodes CASSQGSSNQPQHF.

The CDR3 coding sequence is TGTGCCAGCAGCCCGCCTTCCGGACTGGATGGCTACACCTTC. Translating gives CASSPPSGLDGYTF. The chain has TRBV28 and TRBJ1-2; no clear D gene. V was trimmed by 6 bases and J by 6 bases, leaving 17 bases between them. CDR3 size: 14 residues. Germline assignment: CDR1 MDHEN and CDR2 SYDVKM.

V usage is TRBV6-1 and J usage is TRBJ1-5, with D possibly matching TRBD1 (5 bases). Per the germline V gene, CDR1 is MNHNS and CDR2 is SASEGT. The CDR3 is made up of 14 amino acids. V lost 0 bases and J 2 bases, leaving 5 bases between the germline ends. CDR3 in DNA: TGTGCCAGCAGTGAAGCAGGGGGCAATCAGCCCCAGCATTTT. Translating gives CASSEAGGNQPQHF.

The chain links TRBV5-1 to TRBJ1-1; 8 positions match TRBD1. CDR1 is SGHRS, CDR2 YFSETQ, per germline. Trimming cost V 3 bases and J 8 bases; bases outside gene matches: 9. This CDR3 is built from 14 residues. The CDR3 DNA is TGCGCCAGCAGCTCCCGGACAGGGAGGATAGAAGCTTTCTTT. It specifies CASSSRTGRIEAFF. The full variable domain, its missing parts supplied by reference TRBV5-1 and TRBJ1-1, is KAGVTQTPRYLIKTRGQQVTLSCSPISGHRSVSWYQQTPGQGLQFLFEYFSETQRNKGNFPGRFSGRQFSNSRSEMNVSTLELGDSALYLCASSSRTGRIEAFFGQGTRLTVV.

The CDR3 loop reads CASSREQGGFDEQYF. CDR3 bases: TGTGCCAGCTCCCGGGAGCAGGGGGGTTTTGACGAGCAGTACTTC. The rearrangement joins TRBV18 to TRBJ2-7, with D perhaps matching TRBD1 (7 bases). CDR1 and CDR2 from the germline V gene are KGHSH and LQKENI. This CDR3 contains 15 residues. Between the trimmed V and J ends, which lost 6 bases and 5 bases, there was a span of 20 bases.

V and J are TRBV28 and TRBJ2-2; unclear D gene. The V gene's germline CDR1 is MDHEN and CDR2 SYDVKM. The germline V and J ends were trimmed by 6 bases and 3 bases, with 14 bases remaining between them. The CDR3 sequence is 15 residues long. CDR3: CASRPPGFDTGELFF. The CDR3 DNA sequence: TGTGCCAGCAGGCCCCCAGGTTTTGACACCGGGGAGCTGTTTTTT.

The CDR3, as DNA: TGTGCCAGCAGCTCCACAGACGGCTCCTACAATGAGCAGTTCTTC. Protein: CASSSTDGSYNEQFF. The gene calls are TRBV11-2 and TRBJ2-1; D is unresolved. The CDR3 sequence is 15 residues long. The germline gives CDR1 SGHAT, CDR2 FQNNGV. V lost 4 bases and J lost 0, with 10 bases in between.

This clone was found a few times. The chain joins TRBV11-2 to TRBJ2-3; the D call may be TRBD1 or TRBD2 (6 bases each). The CDR3 consists of 15 residues. Germline lookup yields CDR1 SGHAT and CDR2 FQNNGV. The V and J ends lost 6 bases and 3 bases respectively, with 16 bases between them. The CDR3 loop is CASRPWRGGTDTQYF. The CDR3 DNA sequence: TGTGCCAGCAGGCCCTGGCGAGGGGGGACAGATACGCAGTATTTT.

The chain is built from TRBV7-3 and TRBJ1-1; D unclear. The V gene's germline CDR1 is SGHTA and CDR2 FQGTGA. CDR3 length equals 13 residues. V gave up 4 bases and J gave up 1 base, with 7 bases separating them. The CDR3: CASSYAGNTEAFF. The CDR3, as DNA: TGTGCCAGCAGCTATGCGGGGAACACTGAAGCTTTCTTT.

This chain connects TRBV7-9 to TRBJ2-5, with D possibly matching TRBD1 (6 bases). The CDR3 sequence is 14 residues long. Deletions cut 5 bases from V and 3 bases from J, with 13 bases between. Germline CDR1 reads SEHNR; CDR2 reads FQNEAQ (reference sequence). The CDR3 is CASSQTGYEETQYF. For the CDR3, the DNA is TGTGCCAGCAGCCAAACAGGGTACGAAGAGACCCAGTACTTC. The whole variable domain, remainder taken from reference TRBV7-9 and TRBJ2-5, is DTGVSQNPRHKITKRGQNVTFRCDPISEHNRLYWYRQTLGQGPEFLTYFQNEAQLEKSRLLSDRFSAERPKGSFSTLEIQRTEQGDSAMYLCASSQTGYEETQYFGPGTRLLVL.

V gene TRBV3-1 (or the pseudogene TRBV3-2) combines with J gene TRBJ2-3; 11 positions agree with TRBD2. This CDR3 comprises 15 residues. With 4 bases clipped from V and 6 bases from J, the junction kept 6 bases outside the gene matches. CDR1 is LGHDT and CDR2 is YNNKEL in the germline V gene (reference sequence). The CDR3 spells CASSPLAGVIDTQYF. CDR3 sequence (DNA): TGTGCCAGCAGCCCACTAGCGGGGGTTATCGATACGCAGTATTTT.

The rearrangement links TRBV5-8 to TRBJ1-1, with D possibly matching TRBD1 (5 bases). Germline CDR1 and CDR2: SGHTS and YDEGEE. CDR3 size: 15 residues. Trimming removed 2 bases from V and 1 base from J, with 12 bases in between. CDR3 residues: CASSLGGAENTEAFF. The CDR3 coding sequence is TGTGCCAGCAGCTTAGGAGGGGCCGAGAACACTGAAGCTTTCTTT.

This sequence joins TRBV19 and TRBJ2-7; no clear D gene. Between the trimmed V and J ends, which lost 5 bases and 2 bases, there was a span of 7 bases. The CDR3 loop spans 12 amino acids. Germline V lookup: CDR1 LNHDA, CDR2 SQIVND (reference sequence). The chain's CDR3 is CASSEVPYEQYF. DNA for the CDR3: TGTGCCAGTAGTGAAGTCCCCTACGAGCAGTACTTC.

This chain uses TRBV3-1 (or the pseudogene TRBV3-2) with TRBJ1-3; a possible D gene is TRBD1 (6 bases). The length of the CDR3 is 15 residues. Trimming removed 6 bases from V and 2 bases from J, with 14 bases in between. Germline CDR1 is LGHDT and CDR2 is YNNKEL (reference sequence). CDR3 nucleotides: TGTGCCAGCAGTGATACAGGGATCGCTGGAAACACCATATATTTT. Encoded protein: CASSDTGIAGNTIYF.